One TCR beta chain is described in this entry. The data are from a study of blood T cell repertoires in COVID-19. Overall study: From T cells, B-cell-depleted T cells, or PBMCs came the material, which was cDNA or gDNA.

Authors' processing steps: Amplification of reference gene primers was used by the study to estimate nucleated cell counts. Method: immunoSEQ multiplex PCR; TCRdb's copy keeps in-frame clones and lacks some. The V and J calls and the clone size are those of that table, but D and trimming were determined from the DNA. Among about 290,000 clones listed, approximately 90% were seen once. The CDR3 consists of 13 residues. Losses at the gene ends were 8 bases for V and 4 bases for J; bases not matched to a gene: 6. The germline CDR1 and CDR2 sequences are SNHLY and FYNNEI. The chain links TRBV2 to TRBJ1-1, with 8 bases fitting TRBD1. Sequenced sample: peripheral blood. The TCR originated in a man in his forties with acute or convalescent COVID-19. DNA for the CDR3: TGTGCCAGCGCCTGGGACAGGACCACTGAAGCTTTCTTT. It codes for CASAWDRTTEAFF. Full variable domain (missing parts from reference TRBV2 and TRBJ1-1): EPEVTQTPSHQVTQMGQEVILRCVPISNHLYFYWYRQILGQKVEFLVSFYNNEISEKSEIFDDQFSVERPDGSNFTLKIRSTKLEDSAMYFCASAWDRTTEAFFGQGTRLTVV.